Listed below are T cell receptor beta chains from one sample, sequenced in a study of blood T cells in healthy people across ages. TCRdb independently ran MiXCR on the 5' RACE reads; one entry per CDR3 protein. Counted here are roughly 800,000 distinct CDR3 sequences, nearly 60% occurring once; the ten biggest clones make up 20% to 25%. The sequenced sample consisted of blood. The origin of the receptors is a man aged 30-40 years in good health. Both conserved end residues are part of each CDR3. Fields, in order: V gene, D gene, clone size, J gene, CDR3 DNA, CDR3 protein. D genes are given only for firm matches. Some rows mark clone size as missing; the rest say once, few, many or name a class of expanded clone.

V gene: TRBV7-2; D gene: -; clone size: -; J gene: TRBJ2-7; CDR3 DNA: TGTGCCAGCAGCTTAGCGGGTTCAAAAGACTACGAGCAGTACTTC; CDR3 protein: CASSLAGSKDYEQYF
V gene: TRBV6-2/TRBV6-3; D gene: TRBD1; clone size: -; J gene: TRBJ1-4; CDR3 DNA: TGTGCCAGCAGTGATACCTCCGGGACAGGGAATGAAAAACTGTTTTTT; CDR3 protein: CASSDTSGTGNEKLFF
V gene: TRBV7-2; D gene: -; clone size: -; J gene: TRBJ2-5; CDR3 DNA: TGTGCCAGCAGCTTAGATTGGAGACTGGGAGAGACCCAGTACTTC; CDR3 protein: CASSLDWRLGETQYF
V gene: TRBV27; D gene: TRBD1; clone size: -; J gene: TRBJ1-4; CDR3 DNA: TGTGCCAGCGGGATTGGGACGGAGGGGGCGGACGAAAAACTGTTTTTT; CDR3 protein: CASGIGTEGADEKLFF
V gene: TRBV19; D gene: -; clone size: -; J gene: TRBJ1-2; CDR3 DNA: TGTGCCAGCCAGGGATTTGGGGGCTACACCTTC; CDR3 protein: CASQGFGGYTF
V gene: TRBV2; D gene: -; clone size: -; J gene: TRBJ2-5; CDR3 DNA: TGTGCCAGCCTGATCCAAGAGACCCAGTACTTC; CDR3 protein: CASLIQETQYF
V gene: TRBV6-2/TRBV6-3; D gene: TRBD1; clone size: -; J gene: TRBJ2-3; CDR3 DNA: TGTGCCAGCACCTACCGGGACAGGGCGCCCGGGGATACGCAGTATTTT; CDR3 protein: CASTYRDRAPGDTQYF
V gene: TRBV27; D gene: -; clone size: few; J gene: TRBJ2-3; CDR3 DNA: TGTGCCAGCAGTTTAAGGGATTCGAGCACAGATACGCAGTATTTT; CDR3 protein: CASSLRDSSTDTQYF
V gene: TRBV29-1; D gene: -; clone size: once; J gene: TRBJ1-5; CDR3 DNA: TGCAGCGAGTTAGGTCAGCCCCAGCATTTT; CDR3 protein: CSELGQPQHF
V gene: TRBV29-1; D gene: -; clone size: -; J gene: TRBJ2-2; CDR3 DNA: TGCAGCGTTCGGTTCACCGGGGAGCTGTTTTTT; CDR3 protein: CSVRFTGELFF
V gene: TRBV5-6; D gene: TRBD1; clone size: -; J gene: TRBJ2-5; CDR3 DNA: TGTGCCAGCAGTTCACCCAGGGGGCTCTCACAAGAGACCCAGTACTTC; CDR3 protein: CASSSPRGLSQETQYF
V gene: TRBV20-1; D gene: TRBD2; clone size: few; J gene: TRBJ2-7; CDR3 DNA: TGCAGTGCTAGAGTCCGGACTAGCGGGACCTACGAGCAGTACTTC; CDR3 protein: CSARVRTSGTYEQYF
V gene: TRBV3-1; D gene: TRBD2; clone size: many; J gene: TRBJ2-3; CDR3 DNA: TGTGCCAGCAGCCCAGCCAGTCCGACTAGCGGGCCCACAGATACGCAGTATTTT; CDR3 protein: CASSPASPTSGPTDTQYF
V gene: TRBV19; D gene: TRBD1; clone size: -; J gene: TRBJ2-7; CDR3 DNA: TGTGCCAGTAGTATGTTCGGTCCGACAGGGCGTACCTACGAGCAGTACTTC; CDR3 protein: CASSMFGPTGRTYEQYF
V gene: TRBV2; D gene: -; clone size: -; J gene: TRBJ1-2; CDR3 DNA: TGTGCCAGCGGGGCGGGGCCCTACACCTTC; CDR3 protein: CASGAGPYTF
V gene: TRBV7-2; D gene: -; clone size: -; J gene: TRBJ1-3; CDR3 DNA: TGTGCCAGCAGCTGGGGGCAAGTGAGAAACACCATATATTTT; CDR3 protein: CASSWGQVRNTIYF
V gene: TRBV20-1; D gene: TRBD1; clone size: few; J gene: TRBJ2-7; CDR3 DNA: TGCAGTGTGGGACAGGGATCGGGCTACGGCTACGAGCAGTACTTC; CDR3 protein: CSVGQGSGYGYEQYF
V gene: TRBV7-2; D gene: -; clone size: few; J gene: TRBJ2-5; CDR3 DNA: TGTGCCAGCAGCTTCCCTACGGGGCAAGAGACCCAGTACTTC; CDR3 protein: CASSFPTGQETQYF
V gene: TRBV20-1; D gene: -; clone size: -; J gene: TRBJ2-4; CDR3 DNA: TGCAGTGCTAGAGATAGCCAGCTAGCCAAAAACATTCAGTACTTC; CDR3 protein: CSARDSQLAKNIQYF
V gene: TRBV12-3/TRBV12-4; D gene: -; clone size: -; J gene: TRBJ2-4; CDR3 DNA: TGTGCCAGCAGTTTCCCAGGGGTGAAAAACATTCAGTACTTC; CDR3 protein: CASSFPGVKNIQYF
V gene: TRBV7-2; D gene: TRBD1; clone size: -; J gene: TRBJ2-1; CDR3 DNA: TGTGCCAGCAGCTTAACGTGGGACAGGATCTACGAGCAGTTCTTC; CDR3 protein: CASSLTWDRIYEQFF
V gene: TRBV2; D gene: -; clone size: few; J gene: TRBJ2-4; CDR3 DNA: TGTGCCAGCAGTGAGCCCGGGGGCGGTATTCAGTACTTC; CDR3 protein: CASSEPGGGIQYF
V gene: TRBV4-2; D gene: -; clone size: -; J gene: TRBJ2-6; CDR3 DNA: TGTGCCAGCAGCCAAGATCAGGGTTCAAGGTCTGGGGCCAACGTCCTGACTTTC; CDR3 protein: CASSQDQGSRSGANVLTF
V gene: TRBV9; D gene: -; clone size: -; J gene: TRBJ2-3; CDR3 DNA: TGTGCCGGATCTAGGGGGGGCACAGATACGCAGTATTTT; CDR3 protein: CAGSRGGTDTQYF
V gene: TRBV15; D gene: -; clone size: -; J gene: TRBJ1-5; CDR3 DNA: TGTGCCACCAGCGGGGGAAGCAATCAGCCCCAGCATTTT; CDR3 protein: CATSGGSNQPQHF
V gene: TRBV4-3; D gene: -; clone size: -; J gene: TRBJ2-3; CDR3 DNA: TGCGCCAGCAGCCAGTTTGGCGGGACCACAGATACGCAGTATTTT; CDR3 protein: CASSQFGGTTDTQYF